The T cell receptor (beta chain) described here comes from a study of cytotoxic CD8 clonotypes in ibrutinib-treated CLL. With respect to this clone: Its specificity is unknown.

Overall study results and limits: Before falling back toward baseline at progression, clonality had risen at the time of ibrutinib response.

TCRdb's table, derived via immunoSEQ multiplex PCR, lists solely in-frame clones and lacks some. Found here are about 7,600 clones, 70% to 85% of them singletons; the top ten hold 3.8%. V lost 0 bases, J lost 9 bases, and 8 bases stayed unmatched. CDR3 length: 15 residues. Germline lookup yields CDR1 SGHTA and CDR2 FQGNSA. This receptor was taken from a human donor with chronic lymphocytic leukemia. Specimen: PBMCs, collected before ibrutinib treatment. The rearrangement joins TRBV7-2 to TRBJ2-1; 7 bases agree with TRBD2. The CDR3, as DNA: TGTGCCAGCAGCTTAGCGGACTCCCCGGGGGGTGAGCAGTTCTTC. The encoded protein is CASSLADSPGGEQFF.